A single T cell receptor beta chain is shown here with its context. The source of the sample is a study of blood T cell repertoires in COVID-19. CDR1 and CDR2 from the germline V gene are MNHNY and SVGAGI (reference sequence). V lost 2 bases and J lost 5; bases outside the gene matches: 5. CDR3 length: 14 amino acids. This table comes from immunoSEQ multiplex PCR, and its TCRdb copy is limited to in-frame clones, with some not included. The sample comprises about 270,000 clones, 80% to 90% of which are singletons, and about 2.1% rests with the top ten. This chain joins TRBV6-6 and TRBJ2-7; TRBD1 matches at 8 bases. The sample was peripheral blood. The source of this sequence is a woman between 50 and 59 years old with acute or convalescent COVID-19. In DNA form, the CDR3 reads TGTGCCAGCAGTTACCTCGGACAGGGTGACGAGCAGTACTTC. Translation: CASSYLGQGDEQYF.